Listed below are T cell receptor beta chains from one sample, sequenced in a study of T-cell reconstitution after alpha-beta-depleted transplantation in children. TCRdb used MiXCR to reprocess the PCR reads, holding one entry per CDR3 protein. The sample lists about 640,000 distinct CDR3 sequences; under 15% were seen once. The source material was PBMCs, mostly from graft donor cells, sampled 360 days after TCRalphabeta/CD19-depleted stem cell transplant. The receptor source for this set is a male patient aged 10-17 years who had a stem cell transplant for acute myeloid leukemia, so the T cells may come from the graft donor. Both conserved end residues are part of each CDR3. The D gene is left open where the match is weak. The size of a clone is reported for some rows only, either as once, few or many, or as a class for expanded clones.

j_gene,v_gene,abundance,d_gene,CDR3nt,CDR3aa
TRBJ2-3,TRBV20-1,many,.,TGCAGTGCCCCCTTGGGGGATACGCAGTATTTT,CSAPLGDTQYF
TRBJ1-1,TRBV29-1,.,.,TGCAGCGTTGAATCTCTAGGGGCTTTCTTT,CSVESLGAFF
TRBJ2-3,TRBV6-2/TRBV6-3,.,.,TGTGCCATCCGGACTTTAAGCACAGATACGCAGTATTTT,CAIRTLSTDTQYF
TRBJ2-1,TRBV24-1,few,TRBD2,TGTGCCACCAGTGATCCGTACCCTGGACTAGCGGAGTACAATGAGCAGTTCTTC,CATSDPYPGLAEYNEQFF
TRBJ1-1,TRBV12-3/TRBV12-4,.,TRBD1,TGTGCCAGCAGTATGACAGGGTTGAACACTGAAGCTTTCTTT,CASSMTGLNTEAFF
TRBJ2-7,TRBV28,.,.,TGTGCCAGCAGTTTAGTGGACCTACGATATTCATACGAGCAGTACTTC,CASSLVDLRYSYEQYF
TRBJ2-1,TRBV18,.,TRBD2,TGTGCCAGCTCACCCCTCAACGCGGGAGGGATTAGTGGCTACAATGAGCAGTTCTTC,CASSPLNAGGISGYNEQFF
TRBJ2-7,TRBV29-1,few,TRBD2,TGCAGCGTCCAACGCTACTCTAGCGGGAGGGCCTACGAGCAGTACTTC,CSVQRYSSGRAYEQYF
TRBJ2-1,TRBV6-5,.,TRBD2,TGTGCCAGCGGTTTCGGACTAGCGCCCTACAATGAGCAGTTCTTC,CASGFGLAPYNEQFF
TRBJ2-5,TRBV20-1,many,.,TGCAGTGCGGAGCAAGAGACCCAGTACTTC,CSAEQETQYF
TRBJ2-7,TRBV20-1,many,TRBD2,TGCAGTGCTGCGGGAGGGCCGTGGGAGCAGTACTTC,CSAAGGPWEQYF
TRBJ2-7,TRBV9,few,TRBD2,TGTGCCAGCTCCCTCGGGGGGCCAGGGACTAGCGGGGCCACCTACGAGCAGTACTTC,CASSLGGPGTSGATYEQYF
TRBJ2-7,TRBV11-2,.,TRBD1,TGTGCCAGCGGCCCGGGACAGGGGGCGCCTAAAAGCTCCTACGAGCAGTACTTC,CASGPGQGAPKSSYEQYF
TRBJ2-1,TRBV20-1,many,.,TGCAGTGCGAGGGGACCCGCTGGTGAGCAGTTCTTC,CSARGPAGEQFF
TRBJ1-1,TRBV28,.,TRBD1,TGTGCCAGCTCTAAGGGGGCGGGCAACACTGAAGCTTTCTTT,CASSKGAGNTEAFF
TRBJ2-7,TRBV20-1,few,TRBD2,TGCAGTGCTAGACCACTAGCGGAGGAGTTAGACTACGAGCAGTACTTC,CSARPLAEELDYEQYF